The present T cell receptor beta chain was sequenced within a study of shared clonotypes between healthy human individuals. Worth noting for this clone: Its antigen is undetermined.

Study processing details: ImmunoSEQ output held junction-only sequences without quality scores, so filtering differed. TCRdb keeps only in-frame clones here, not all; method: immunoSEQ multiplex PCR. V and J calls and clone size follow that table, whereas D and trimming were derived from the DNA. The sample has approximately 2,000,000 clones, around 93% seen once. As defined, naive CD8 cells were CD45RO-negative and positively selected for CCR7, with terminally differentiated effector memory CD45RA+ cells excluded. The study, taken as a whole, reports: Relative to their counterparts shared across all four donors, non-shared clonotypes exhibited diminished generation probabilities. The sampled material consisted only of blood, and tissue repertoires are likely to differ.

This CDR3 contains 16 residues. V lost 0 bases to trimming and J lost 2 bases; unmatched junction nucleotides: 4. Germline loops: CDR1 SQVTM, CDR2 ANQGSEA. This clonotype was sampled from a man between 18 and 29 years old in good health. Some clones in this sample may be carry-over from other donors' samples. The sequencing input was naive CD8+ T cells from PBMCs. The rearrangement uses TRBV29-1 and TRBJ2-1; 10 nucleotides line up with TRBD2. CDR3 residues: CSVEEDLAGAYNEQFF. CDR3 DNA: TGCAGCGTTGAAGAAGACCTAGCGGGAGCCTACAATGAGCAGTTCTTC.